This T cell receptor beta chain was identified in a study of blood T cell repertoires in COVID-19. Participants were aged about 18 to 89 years, lived in over 20 US areas, and enrolled virtually. Resolution of symptoms, clearance, or two negative PCRs was present in recovered Cohort 3 donors. The CDR3 loop spans 14 amino acids. Germline loops: CDR1 KGHSH, CDR2 LQKENI. Unmatched junction bases numbered 8, after V lost 3 bases and J lost 10 bases. Profiled with immunoSEQ multiplex PCR; TCRdb holds only in-frame clones, not every one. The table includes 360,000 or so clones, around 92% detected once. The V and J genes are TRBV18 and TRBJ1-2, with 10 bases aligning to TRBD1. Sequences were obtained from PBMCs or T cells enriched from blood (not recorded which). This receptor was identified in a woman aged 25 to 39 who had recovered from COVID-19. CDR3 coding DNA: TGTGCCAGCTCACCCCCGGGACAGGGGTTAAACTACACCTTC. This sequence encodes CASSPPGQGLNYTF.